The entry below describes one TCR beta chain. The data belong to a study of blood T cell repertoires in COVID-19. Trimming took 7 bases from V and 8 from J, leaving 9 bases between them. The CDR3 length is 11 residues. Germline CDR1 LGHDT, CDR2 YNNKEL (reference sequence). Original processing notes: Amplification of reference gene primers provided the estimated nucleated cell counts. Generated by immunoSEQ multiplex PCR, the TCRdb table keeps only in-frame clones and is missing some. That table gives V, J and clone size, and the DNA gave D and trimming. The sample yields fewer than 350,000 clones, around 90% seen once.

The sequenced material came from peripheral blood. This receptor was identified in a man younger than 35 with active or convalescent COVID-19. The chain combines TRBV3-1 (or the pseudogene TRBV3-2) with TRBJ2-1, with D possibly matching TRBD2 (5 bases). CDR3 protein: CASTGYHEQFF. Here the CDR3 DNA reads TGTGCCAGCACGGGATACCATGAGCAGTTCTTC.